The rows below give T cell receptor beta chains drawn from one sample of a study of T-cell reconstitution after alpha-beta-depleted transplantation in children. TCRdb itself ran the PCR reads through MiXCR, one entry per CDR3 protein. The sample includes about 500,000 distinct CDR3 sequences, roughly 33% of them seen just once. The sample was PBMCs from the stem cell graft donor, taken from the stem cell graft. These receptor sequences come from a human donor who donated a stem cell graft to a child with aplastic anemia. Each CDR3 is given with its conserved first and last residue. The order of the fields is J gene, clone size, V gene, D gene, CDR3 protein, CDR3 DNA. D genes are given only for firm matches. Some rows mark clone size as missing; the rest say once, few, many or name a class of expanded clone.

j_gene: TRBJ1-5
abundance: NA
v_gene: TRBV28
d_gene: TRBD1
CDR3aa: CASSLPGQGEQGRPQHF
CDR3nt: TGTGCCAGCAGTCTACCGGGACAGGGGGAACAGGGTCGGCCCCAGCATTTT

j_gene: TRBJ2-3
abundance: NA
v_gene: TRBV6-1
d_gene: NA
CDR3aa: CASSEEVSTDTQYF
CDR3nt: TGTGCCAGCAGTGAAGAGGTGTCCACAGATACGCAGTATTTT

j_gene: TRBJ2-5
abundance: few
v_gene: TRBV6-5
d_gene: NA
CDR3aa: CASSLLVGETQYF
CDR3nt: TGTGCCAGCAGTCTACTGGTGGGGGAGACCCAGTACTTC

j_gene: TRBJ1-1
abundance: NA
v_gene: TRBV19
d_gene: TRBD1
CDR3aa: CASSSHGQGGTEAFF
CDR3nt: TGTGCCAGTAGTTCACACGGACAGGGTGGCACTGAAGCTTTCTTT

j_gene: TRBJ2-4
abundance: NA
v_gene: TRBV7-2
d_gene: TRBD1
CDR3aa: CASSEPKTGVKNIQYF
CDR3nt: TGTGCCAGCAGCGAACCGAAAACAGGGGTCAAAAACATTCAGTACTTC

j_gene: TRBJ2-1
abundance: NA
v_gene: TRBV5-4
d_gene: TRBD1
CDR3aa: CASSMDRSQQFF
CDR3nt: TGTGCCAGCAGCATGGACAGGAGTCAGCAGTTCTTC

j_gene: TRBJ1-1
abundance: few
v_gene: TRBV25-1
d_gene: NA
CDR3aa: CASSEEFFSGRENTEAFF
CDR3nt: TGTGCCAGCAGTGAAGAGTTTTTTTCGGGCAGGGAGAACACTGAAGCTTTCTTT

j_gene: TRBJ2-1
abundance: NA
v_gene: TRBV4-3
d_gene: TRBD2
CDR3aa: CASSRELAGLYNEQFF
CDR3nt: TGCGCCAGCAGCCGAGAACTAGCGGGCCTCTACAATGAGCAGTTCTTC

j_gene: TRBJ2-5
abundance: NA
v_gene: TRBV28
d_gene: NA
CDR3aa: CASSFAVKTQYF
CDR3nt: TGTGCCAGCAGTTTCGCGGTCAAGACCCAGTACTTC

j_gene: TRBJ2-5
abundance: many
v_gene: TRBV12-3/TRBV12-4
d_gene: NA
CDR3aa: CASSSSGGTQYF
CDR3nt: TGTGCCAGCAGTTCTTCTGGGGGGACCCAGTACTTC

j_gene: TRBJ1-3
abundance: NA
v_gene: TRBV30
d_gene: TRBD1
CDR3aa: CAWRPPGQGSGNTIYF
CDR3nt: TGTGCCTGGAGACCGCCGGGACAGGGCTCTGGAAACACCATATATTTT

j_gene: TRBJ2-2
abundance: NA
v_gene: TRBV5-1
d_gene: NA
CDR3aa: CASSLAVAAGELFF
CDR3nt: TGCGCCAGCAGCTTGGCCGTGGCGGCCGGGGAGCTGTTTTTT

j_gene: TRBJ1-4
abundance: NA
v_gene: TRBV4-3
d_gene: NA
CDR3aa: CASSQEGRATNEKLFF
CDR3nt: TGCGCCAGCAGCCAAGAAGGGAGGGCAACTAATGAAAAACTGTTTTTT

j_gene: TRBJ2-5
abundance: NA
v_gene: TRBV5-6
d_gene: NA
CDR3aa: CASSLVRLEETQYF
CDR3nt: TGTGCCAGCAGCTTGGTCCGGCTTGAAGAGACCCAGTACTTC

j_gene: TRBJ1-6
abundance: NA
v_gene: TRBV11-3
d_gene: NA
CDR3aa: CASSLYRLNSPLHF
CDR3nt: TGTGCCAGCAGCTTATACCGCCTAAATTCACCCCTCCACTTT

j_gene: TRBJ1-4
abundance: NA
v_gene: TRBV12-3/TRBV12-4
d_gene: TRBD1
CDR3aa: CASSFGGGTGNEKLFF
CDR3nt: TGTGCCAGCAGTTTCGGGGGGGGGACAGGGAATGAAAAACTGTTTTTT

j_gene: TRBJ2-1
abundance: few
v_gene: TRBV12-3/TRBV12-4
d_gene: NA
CDR3aa: CASTDGGINEQFF
CDR3nt: TGTGCCAGCACCGACGGCGGGATCAATGAGCAGTTCTTC

j_gene: TRBJ2-7
abundance: NA
v_gene: TRBV18
d_gene: NA
CDR3aa: CASSPPNGYEQYF
CDR3nt: TGTGCCAGCTCACCACCTAACGGTTACGAGCAGTACTTC

j_gene: TRBJ2-3
abundance: many
v_gene: TRBV10-1
d_gene: NA
CDR3aa: CASSEFPSTDTQYF
CDR3nt: TGCGCCAGCAGTGAGTTCCCTAGCACAGATACGCAGTATTTT

j_gene: TRBJ2-5
abundance: NA
v_gene: TRBV11-2
d_gene: NA
CDR3aa: CASRNRLTQETQYF
CDR3nt: TGTGCCAGCCGCAATAGGCTAACCCAAGAGACCCAGTACTTC

j_gene: TRBJ2-6
abundance: NA
v_gene: TRBV7-2
d_gene: TRBD1
CDR3aa: CADRESGANVLTF
CDR3nt: TGTGCCGACAGGGAATCTGGGGCCAACGTCCTGACTTTC

j_gene: TRBJ2-1
abundance: NA
v_gene: TRBV7-6
d_gene: TRBD2
CDR3aa: CASSREAQGASGSYNEQFF
CDR3nt: TGTGCCAGCAGCCGCGAAGCGCAGGGAGCTAGCGGGAGTTACAATGAGCAGTTCTTC

j_gene: TRBJ2-6
abundance: few
v_gene: TRBV29-1
d_gene: NA
CDR3aa: CSVVNRVFSGANVLTF
CDR3nt: TGCAGCGTTGTCAACAGGGTATTTTCTGGGGCCAACGTCCTGACTTTC

j_gene: TRBJ2-1
abundance: few
v_gene: TRBV20-1
d_gene: TRBD2
CDR3aa: CSARDVFNSGSSYNEQFF
CDR3nt: TGCAGTGCTAGAGACGTATTCAATAGCGGGAGCTCCTACAATGAGCAGTTCTTC

j_gene: TRBJ2-5
abundance: few
v_gene: TRBV12-2
d_gene: NA
CDR3aa: CASRSPFGGGQETQYF
CDR3nt: TGTGCAAGTCGCTCGCCATTTGGGGGGGGGCAAGAGACCCAGTACTTC

j_gene: TRBJ2-1
abundance: many
v_gene: TRBV20-1
d_gene: NA
CDR3aa: CSARGNVGNEQFF
CDR3nt: TGCAGTGCTAGAGGAAATGTGGGCAATGAGCAGTTCTTC

j_gene: TRBJ1-1
abundance: NA
v_gene: TRBV5-1
d_gene: NA
CDR3aa: CASTNRQGPASGEAFF
CDR3nt: TGCGCCAGCACAAACCGGCAGGGCCCAGCCTCCGGAGAAGCTTTCTTT

j_gene: TRBJ1-1
abundance: NA
v_gene: TRBV20-1
d_gene: NA
CDR3aa: CSARDRGQNTEAFF
CDR3nt: TGCAGTGCTAGAGATCGGGGACAGAACACTGAAGCTTTCTTT

j_gene: TRBJ2-2
abundance: NA
v_gene: TRBV5-5
d_gene: NA
CDR3aa: CASSLAGRNTGELFF
CDR3nt: TGTGCCAGCAGCTTGGCCGGCAGGAACACCGGGGAGCTGTTTTTT

j_gene: TRBJ1-1
abundance: NA
v_gene: TRBV6-2/TRBV6-3
d_gene: NA
CDR3aa: CASSFGVRTEAFF
CDR3nt: TGTGCCAGCAGTTTTGGAGTGAGGACTGAAGCTTTCTTT

j_gene: TRBJ2-1
abundance: NA
v_gene: TRBV11-2
d_gene: TRBD2
CDR3aa: CASSQGGTSGLYALYNEQFF
CDR3nt: TGTGCCAGCAGCCAGGGCGGGACTAGCGGGTTATACGCCTTGTACAATGAGCAGTTCTTC

j_gene: TRBJ1-3
abundance: few
v_gene: TRBV29-1
d_gene: NA
CDR3aa: CSVVGKFSGNTIYF
CDR3nt: TGCAGCGTTGTCGGCAAATTCTCTGGAAACACCATATATTTT

j_gene: TRBJ1-2
abundance: few
v_gene: TRBV30
d_gene: NA
CDR3aa: CAWSRNPQGNYGYTF
CDR3nt: TGTGCCTGGAGTAGAAACCCCCAGGGGAACTATGGCTACACCTTC

j_gene: TRBJ1-2
abundance: NA
v_gene: TRBV30
d_gene: NA
CDR3aa: CAWSVLWVRTAHYGYTF
CDR3nt: TGTGCCTGGAGTGTACTTTGGGTAAGGACGGCCCACTATGGCTACACCTTC

j_gene: TRBJ1-1
abundance: few
v_gene: TRBV7-8
d_gene: NA
CDR3aa: CASSPTRTGLEAFF
CDR3nt: TGTGCCAGCAGCCCAACCAGGACCGGGCTTGAAGCTTTCTTT

j_gene: TRBJ2-1
abundance: few
v_gene: TRBV5-1
d_gene: TRBD1
CDR3aa: CASRLTGTGSYNEQFF
CDR3nt: TGCGCCAGCAGGCTAACCGGGACAGGCTCCTACAATGAGCAGTTCTTC

j_gene: TRBJ2-1
abundance: NA
v_gene: TRBV20-1
d_gene: TRBD2
CDR3aa: CSVRGGLSYNEQFF
CDR3nt: TGCAGCGTGCGGGGGGGCCTCTCCTACAATGAGCAGTTCTTC

j_gene: TRBJ1-2
abundance: NA
v_gene: TRBV27
d_gene: NA
CDR3aa: CASSYDPSSPSGYTF
CDR3nt: TGTGCCAGCAGTTACGATCCCTCCTCCCCCTCTGGCTACACCTTC

j_gene: TRBJ2-1
abundance: few
v_gene: TRBV20-1
d_gene: TRBD2
CDR3aa: CSAKAGGPKNEQFF
CDR3nt: TGCAGTGCTAAAGCGGGAGGGCCAAAGAATGAGCAGTTCTTC

j_gene: TRBJ1-2
abundance: NA
v_gene: TRBV5-6
d_gene: NA
CDR3aa: CASSLAGQAGYGYTF
CDR3nt: TGTGCCAGCAGTTTGGCCGGGCAGGCGGGCTATGGCTACACCTTC

j_gene: TRBJ2-1
abundance: few
v_gene: TRBV14
d_gene: NA
CDR3aa: CASSPTSSGWWQFF
CDR3nt: TGTGCCAGCAGCCCAACAAGTTCTGGGTGGTGGCAGTTCTTC

j_gene: TRBJ1-2
abundance: NA
v_gene: TRBV29-1
d_gene: NA
CDR3aa: CSVRDRSYGYTF
CDR3nt: TGCAGCGTCAGGGACCGTTCCTATGGCTACACCTTC

j_gene: TRBJ2-1
abundance: NA
v_gene: TRBV11-2
d_gene: TRBD2
CDR3aa: CASSRTSGSSYNEQFF
CDR3nt: TGTGCCAGCAGCCGGACTAGCGGAAGTAGCTACAATGAGCAGTTCTTC

j_gene: TRBJ2-4
abundance: few
v_gene: TRBV12-3/TRBV12-4
d_gene: NA
CDR3aa: CASSFAHPNRLAKNIQYF
CDR3nt: TGTGCCAGCAGTTTCGCCCACCCAAATCGGCTAGCCAAAAACATTCAGTACTTC

j_gene: TRBJ1-3
abundance: NA
v_gene: TRBV5-1
d_gene: NA
CDR3aa: CASSSFSGNTIYF
CDR3nt: TGCGCCAGCAGCTCCTTCTCTGGAAACACCATATATTTT

j_gene: TRBJ1-2
abundance: few
v_gene: TRBV5-1
d_gene: TRBD1
CDR3aa: CASSQRTGGLLNYGYTF
CDR3nt: TGCGCCAGCAGCCAGCGGACAGGGGGACTTCTTAACTATGGCTACACCTTC

j_gene: TRBJ2-7
abundance: few
v_gene: TRBV28
d_gene: NA
CDR3aa: CASSPLASYEQYF
CDR3nt: TGTGCCAGCAGTCCCCTCGCTTCCTACGAGCAGTACTTC

j_gene: TRBJ2-3
abundance: NA
v_gene: TRBV7-2
d_gene: NA
CDR3aa: CASSLAGANTDTQYF
CDR3nt: TGTGCCAGCAGCTTAGCCGGGGCTAACACAGATACGCAGTATTTT

j_gene: TRBJ2-4
abundance: NA
v_gene: TRBV5-1
d_gene: TRBD2
CDR3aa: CASSGLAGGRAKNIQYF
CDR3nt: TGCGCCAGCAGTGGACTAGCGGGAGGTAGAGCCAAAAACATTCAGTACTTC

j_gene: TRBJ1-1
abundance: NA
v_gene: TRBV29-1
d_gene: NA
CDR3aa: CSAGTLLNTEAFF
CDR3nt: TGCAGCGCCGGGACGCTTTTGAACACTGAAGCTTTCTTT

j_gene: TRBJ2-1
abundance: NA
v_gene: TRBV7-2
d_gene: TRBD2
CDR3aa: CASSSIAGPSYNEQFF
CDR3nt: TGTGCCAGCAGCTCCATAGCGGGTCCCTCCTACAATGAGCAGTTCTTC

j_gene: TRBJ2-1
abundance: once
v_gene: TRBV25-1
d_gene: TRBD2
CDR3aa: CASSVLAGKGNEQFF
CDR3nt: TGTGCCAGCAGTGTACTAGCGGGAAAGGGGAATGAGCAGTTCTTC

j_gene: TRBJ2-1
abundance: NA
v_gene: TRBV5-1
d_gene: NA
CDR3aa: CATRQDGGTTYNEQFF
CDR3nt: TGCGCCACCAGGCAAGATGGGGGTACGACCTACAATGAGCAGTTCTTC

j_gene: TRBJ2-2
abundance: NA
v_gene: TRBV27
d_gene: TRBD1
CDR3aa: CASSPTGFIGELFF
CDR3nt: TGTGCCAGCAGTCCGACAGGGTTCATCGGGGAGCTGTTTTTT

j_gene: TRBJ1-6
abundance: NA
v_gene: TRBV15
d_gene: NA
CDR3aa: CATSRAYSGINVLHF
CDR3nt: TGTGCCACCAGCAGAGCCTACAGCGGCATTAATGTACTCCACTTT